This T cell receptor beta chain was recorded in a study of post-analysis software for immune sequencing data. cDNA libraries for TCR beta contained unique molecular identifiers. MiXCR, applied by TCRdb to the PCR reads, yields one record per CDR3 protein. Of 650,000 to 900,000 distinct CDR3 sequences in the sample, roughly 50% were seen once. The CDR3 length is 14 residues. Germline V lookup: CDR1 SQVTM, CDR2 ANQGSEA. The V and J ends lost 3 bases and 3 bases, in that order; junction bases with no gene match: 4. Turning to this clonotype: Its specificity is unknown.

Study results and limitations: Relative to controls, patients had roughly five TRBV segments at higher frequency, with TRBV5-6, TRBV5-1 and TRBV20-1 among these. Multiple sclerosis patients showed significantly lower normalized Chao1 diversity than controls did. Samples from a shared batch, those prepared together, strongly co-clustered by F measure.

The rearrangement links TRBV29-1 to TRBJ2-7, with 11 bases aligning to TRBD1. This clonotype was sampled from a girl under 18 with multiple sclerosis. The sequenced material came from blood. The CDR3 spells CSVEGTGGDYEQYF. CDR3 DNA: TGCAGCGTTGAGGGGACAGGGGGGGACTACGAGCAGTACTTC.